The clone carrying this TCR beta chain came up many times. The data derive from a study of T-cell reconstitution after alpha-beta-depleted transplantation in children. Unique molecular identifiers were used to barcode this TCRbeta library. TCRdb itself ran the PCR reads through MiXCR, one entry per CDR3 protein. The table has about 610,000 distinct CDR3 sequences, roughly 10% seen once. CDR3 length: 13 amino acids. Germline V CDR1 and CDR2: MDHEN, SYDVKM. V gave up 11 bases and J gave up 0 bases, with 11 bases separating them. Sequenced material: PBMCs from the stem cell graft donor, taken from the stem cell graft. This receptor was taken from a human donor who donated a stem cell graft to a child with acute myeloid leukemia. The chain is built from TRBV28 and TRBJ2-1; D may be TRBD2 (6 bases). The CDR3 region has the DNA TGTGCCTCGGAGGGAAGCTCCTACAATGAGCAGTTCTTC. Encoded protein: CASEGSSYNEQFF.